The sequence of this T cell receptor (beta chain) was determined in a study of OX40 agonist ivuxolimab in advanced cancers. In the study overall: Patients' therapy was ivuxolimab, an antibody that acts as an agonist of OX40 (CD134). Points from the study as a whole: Average numbers of expanded clones were greater in CD8+ T cells than in CD4+. Among expanded peripheral T cells, antigen specificity went undetermined.

Note on this clone: Antigen: not known.

Assay used: immunoSEQ multiplex PCR; TCRdb lists only in-frame clones, some missing. The data show more than 45,000 clones, about 89% seen once. This CDR3 has 14 amino acids. Per the germline V gene, CDR1 is SQVTM and CDR2 is ANQGSEA. V lost 6 bases, J lost 3 bases, and 8 bases stayed unmatched. Samples of blood were obtained at baseline, on cycle 4 day 1, and on cycle 7 day 1. The chain has TRBV29-1 and TRBJ1-2; 9 nucleotides align to TRBD1. Material: CD4+ or CD8+ T cells sorted from blood, obtained in a trial of the OX40 agonist ivuxolimab. The sequence was obtained from an adult with an advanced solid tumor such as melanoma, head and neck, liver or kidney cancer. CDR3 DNA: TGCAGCGTCACCGGGACAGGGTTAGACTATGGCTACACCTTC. Translated, it gives CSVTGTGLDYGYTF.